The clone carrying this TCR beta chain was seen a handful of times. Its target is not known. The germline V gene has CDR1 MDHEN and CDR2 SYDVKM. This CDR3 region has 15 residues. V lost 4 bases to trimming and J lost 6 bases; unmatched junction nucleotides: 7. The sample belongs to a study of T cell responses to AZD1222 COVID-19 vaccine. Broader study findings: Dominant at 160-218 and 743-854, vaccine-associated CD4 TCRs also spanned spike. Baseline seropositivity characterized only a handful of AZD1222 recipients. Spike-specific TCR breadth and depth both grew after two AZD1222 doses. Clonal diversity was possibly underestimated, and the donors were mostly white British, with more females.

The protocol was immunoSEQ multiplex PCR, while the TCRdb copy is restricted to in-frame clones and leaves out a portion. The sample contains some 100,000 clones, around nine tenths of which appear only once. The chain is built from TRBV28 and TRBJ1-1, with TRBD1 matching over 11 bases. The TCR sequence derives from an adult in good health. The sample consisted of peripheral blood, taken on day 0 of AZD1222 vaccination. The CDR3 spells CASSSTPGQGAEAFF. The CDR3 DNA reads as TGTGCCAGCAGTTCCACCCCGGGACAGGGGGCTGAAGCTTTCTTT. Variable domain in full (rest from reference TRBV28 and TRBJ1-1): DVKVTQSSRYLVKRTGEKVFLECVQDMDHENMFWYRQDPGLGLRLIYFSYDVKMKEKGDIPEGYSVSREKKERFSLILESASTNQTSMYLCASSSTPGQGAEAFFGQGTRLTVV.